Presented here are 8 T cell receptor beta chains from one specimen sequenced in a study of T-cell memory formation after mild COVID-19. TCRdb redid the calling of the 5' RACE reads with MiXCR, one entry per CDR3 protein. This table has around 340,000 distinct CDR3 sequences, about an eighth appearing once. The source material was PBMCs or a T cell subset sorted from them (not recorded which). The receptors were sampled from a man in his late teens or twenties who had mild COVID-19 (a few samples of this study predate the infection). Cell type and time point are not known.

This clonotype occurred many times. The chain couples TRBV5-1 to TRBJ1-1; 9 bases agree with TRBD1. The V gene's germline CDR1 is SGHRS and CDR2 YFSETQ. This CDR3 contains 13 residues. Germline trimming cut 2 bases from V and 5 bases from J; bases unmatched to any gene: 1. The DNA of the CDR3 is TGCGCCAGCAGCTTCGACAGGGGGACTGAAGCTTTCTTT. This codes for CASSFDRGTEAFF.

Only a few counts were recorded for this clonotype. This chain uses TRBV12-3 or TRBV12-4 with TRBJ2-5; TRBD1 matches 11 bases. The CDR3 contains 16 residues. With V trimmed by 3 bases and J by 5 bases, 8 bases remained unmatched. The DNA of the CDR3 is TGTGCCAGCAGTTTGATGGGACAGGGGGATTTGGAGACCCAGTACTTC. Residues: CASSLMGQGDLETQYF.

This clonotype showed up just a few times. J is TRBJ2-1 and V is TRBV20-1; TRBD2 matches at 13 bases. J lost 8 bases, V lost 6 bases, and 7 bases had no gene match. The CDR3 spans 14 residues. From germline, CDR1 is DFQATT and CDR2 SNEGSKA (reference sequence). CDR3 amino acids: CSAGGTSGVYEQFF. As DNA, the CDR3 is TGCAGTGCGGGCGGGACTAGCGGGGTTTATGAGCAGTTCTTC.

This clonotype has at least ten counts. This chain joins TRBV5-1 and TRBJ2-7, with TRBD1 matching 10 bases. The ends lost 10 bases at V and 2 bases at J; junction bases unmatched: 6. CDR1 SGHRS and CDR2 YFSETQ come from the germline V gene. The CDR3 covers 13 residues. The DNA for the CDR3 is TGCGCCGGACAGGGGGGATCTGCCTACGAGCAGTACGTC. Translating gives CAGQGGSAYEQYV.

This rearrangement joins TRBV7-3 to TRBJ2-1, with 7 bases identical to TRBD2. Germline-derived CDR1 and CDR2 are SGHTA and FQGTGA. V lost 1 base to trimming and J lost 2 bases; unmatched junction nucleotides: 5. CDR3 size: 16 residues. CDR3 bases: TGTGCCAGCAGCTTAAGGGTTGCGGGGGCCTACAATGAGCAGTTCTTC. This encodes CASSLRVAGAYNEQFF.

This clonotype was seen a few times. CDR3 nucleotide sequence: TGTGCCAGCAGTTTAGCTGGGCGTGAAAAACTGTTTTTT. Its translation is CASSLAGREKLFF. The V call is TRBV12-3 or TRBV12-4, the J call TRBJ1-4; no reliable D call. The CDR3 contains 13 residues. V was clipped by 0 bases and J by 7 bases, with 6 bases between them.

This clonotype has a count of ten or more. V is TRBV18 and J is TRBJ2-1; the D gene is possibly TRBD2 (6 bases). V shed 5 bases and J shed 2 bases, with 16 bases lying between them. CDR3 length: 16 amino acids. Germline V CDR1 and CDR2: KGHSH, LQKENI. The CDR3 spells CASSAGLQGPYNEQFF. The CDR3 bases are TGTGCCAGCTCAGCGGGACTCCAAGGACCCTACAATGAGCAGTTCTTC.

V and J are TRBV5-1 and TRBJ2-3; 7 bases agree with TRBD1. The junction had 8 bases not matched to a gene; V was cut back by 0 bases and J by 4 bases. There are 16 residues in the CDR3. From germline, CDR1 is SGHRS and CDR2 YFSETQ. CDR3 bases: TGCGCCAGCAGCTTGGGACAGGGTTTGGCCGCAGATACGCAGTATTTT. It codes for CASSLGQGLAADTQYF.